What follows describes a single T cell receptor (beta chain). This clone was observed many times. The specificity of this receptor is unknown. No per-base quality is available; no much larger clone lies one base away. TCRbeta CDR3 regions were amplified from genomic DNA by means of the immunoSEQ Assay, a bias-controlled multiplex PCR. The original pipeline was this. Within the assay, amplification of reference gene primers was used to estimate how many nucleated cells each sample contained. Sequence reads were collapsed and filtered to measure the absolute abundance of every unique TCRbeta CDR3 rearrangement. For each sample, productive Simpson clonality was calculated as the square root of Simpson's diversity index across productive rearrangements. The table was pulled from immuneACCESS by TCRdb, which kept in-frame rearrangements only. Such tables lose some clones; where checked, under half of the loss comes from unresolved V genes, and the rest has no known cause. The V and J calls and clone size are taken from that table; D and trimming were inferred from the DNA. The sample table records some 250,000 clones; about 80% of these occur just once. The ten largest make up over 3% of the sample.

The CDR3 starts with the cysteine, ends with the phenylalanine, and has 16 residues. CDR3 DNA only is kept here, 48 bases in frame from base 1. The germline V gene yields WSHSY for CDR1 and SAAADI for CDR2. The germline V end is reduced by 5 bases and the J end by 3 bases; junction bases left unmatched: 7. These data are taken from a study of blood T cell repertoires in COVID-19 (dated by TCRdb to 2019 to 2021). At the level of the whole study: The collaborator samples originated in the United States, Italy and Spain and spanned the acute and convalescent phases of COVID-19. The material from the prospective study consisted of cDNA or gDNA derived from T cells, B-cell-depleted T cells, or PBMCs. The dataset comprised deeply sampled blood TCRbeta repertoires from subjects exposed to, actively infected with, or recovered from COVID-19. The repertoires were made available in a free public database intended to serve as a resource for research on the immune response to SARS-CoV-2. Samples were obtained from the ongoing ImmuneRACE study (first 160 participants) and from 950 to 1,500 subjects provided by 6 global collaborators. A de-identified subject ID, COVID-19 status, age in years and sex were almost always included in the sample metadata. Where available, HLA class I and class II types were obtained from metadata supplied by the sample provider rather than from assay-based typing. Summary of the overall study and its limitations: How much clinical and demographic metadata was included differed by source and by participant, and the metadata was provided uncurated.

Each collaborating institution followed its own protocols to collect whole blood in K2EDTA tubes. For TCRbeta analysis, collaborator samples were shipped as frozen whole blood, as isolated PBMCs, or as DNA extracted from either sample type. In this chain, TRBV10-2 is recombined with TRBJ1-1; TRBD1 lines up with 12 middle nucleotides. Sequences were obtained from peripheral blood. This clonotype originated in an elderly woman with acute or convalescent COVID-19. DNA sequence: TGCGCCAGCAGTTCGGGGACAGGGGGCATGGACACTGAAGCTTTCTTT. This yields the protein CASSSGTGGMDTEAFF.